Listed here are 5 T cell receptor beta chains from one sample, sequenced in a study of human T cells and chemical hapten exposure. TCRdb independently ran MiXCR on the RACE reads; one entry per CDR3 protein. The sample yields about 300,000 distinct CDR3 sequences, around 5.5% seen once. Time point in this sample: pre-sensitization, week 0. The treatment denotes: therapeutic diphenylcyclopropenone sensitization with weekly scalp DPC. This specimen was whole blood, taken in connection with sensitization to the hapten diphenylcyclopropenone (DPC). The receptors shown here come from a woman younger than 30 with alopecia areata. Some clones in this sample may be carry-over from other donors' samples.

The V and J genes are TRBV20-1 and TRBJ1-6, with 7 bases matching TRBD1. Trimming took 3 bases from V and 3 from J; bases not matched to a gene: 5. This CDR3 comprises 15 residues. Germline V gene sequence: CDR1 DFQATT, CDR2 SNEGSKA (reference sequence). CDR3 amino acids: CSASTGEGYNSPLHF. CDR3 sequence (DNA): TGCAGTGCTAGCACAGGGGAGGGCTATAATTCACCCCTCCACTTT.

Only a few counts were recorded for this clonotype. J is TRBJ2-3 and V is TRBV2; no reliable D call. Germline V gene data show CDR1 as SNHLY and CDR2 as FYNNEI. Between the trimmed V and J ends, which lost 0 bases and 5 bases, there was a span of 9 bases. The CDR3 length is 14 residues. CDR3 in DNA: TGTGCCAGCAGTGAAGCGCTTATAATAGATACGCAGTATTTT. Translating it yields CASSEALIIDTQYF.

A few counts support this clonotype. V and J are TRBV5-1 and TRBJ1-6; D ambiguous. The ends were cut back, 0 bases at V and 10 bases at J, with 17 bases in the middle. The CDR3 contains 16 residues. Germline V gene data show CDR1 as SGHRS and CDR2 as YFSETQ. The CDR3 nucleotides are TGCGCCAGCAGCTTGGCAGGATCAGGTTTTGGATCACCCCTCCACTTT. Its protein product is CASSLAGSGFGSPLHF.

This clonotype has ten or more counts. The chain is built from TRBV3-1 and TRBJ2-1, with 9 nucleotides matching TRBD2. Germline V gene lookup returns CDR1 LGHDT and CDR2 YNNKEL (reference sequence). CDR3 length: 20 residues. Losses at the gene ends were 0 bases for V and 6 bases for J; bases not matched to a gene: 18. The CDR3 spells CASSQDGWGTGTSSVNEQFF. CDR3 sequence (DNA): TGTGCCAGCAGCCAAGATGGTTGGGGAACCGGGACTAGCAGCGTCAATGAGCAGTTCTTC.

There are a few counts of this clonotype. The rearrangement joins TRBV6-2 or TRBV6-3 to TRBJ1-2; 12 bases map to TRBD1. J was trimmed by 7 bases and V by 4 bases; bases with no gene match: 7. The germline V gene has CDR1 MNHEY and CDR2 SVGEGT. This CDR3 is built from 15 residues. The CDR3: CASSSPGQGAFGYTF. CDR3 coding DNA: TGTGCCAGCAGTTCGCCGGGACAGGGGGCCTTTGGCTACACCTTC.